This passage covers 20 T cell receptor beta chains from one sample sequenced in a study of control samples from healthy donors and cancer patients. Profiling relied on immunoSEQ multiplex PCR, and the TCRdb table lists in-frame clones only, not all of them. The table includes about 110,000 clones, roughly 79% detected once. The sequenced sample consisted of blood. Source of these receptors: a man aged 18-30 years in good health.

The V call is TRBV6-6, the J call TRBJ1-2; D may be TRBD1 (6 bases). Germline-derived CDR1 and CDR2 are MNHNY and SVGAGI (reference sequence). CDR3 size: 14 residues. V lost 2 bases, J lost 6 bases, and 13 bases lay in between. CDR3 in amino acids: CASSYGGTSHGYTF. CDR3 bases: TGTGCCAGCAGTTACGGTGGGACAAGCCATGGCTACACCTTC.

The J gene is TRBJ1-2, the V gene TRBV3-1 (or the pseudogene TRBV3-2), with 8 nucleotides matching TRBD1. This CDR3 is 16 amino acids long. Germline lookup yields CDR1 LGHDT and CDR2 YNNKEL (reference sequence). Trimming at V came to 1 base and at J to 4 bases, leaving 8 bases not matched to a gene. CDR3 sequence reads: CASSQGTGLSGYGYTF. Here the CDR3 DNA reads TGTGCCAGCAGCCAAGGGACAGGGTTGTCGGGCTATGGCTACACCTTC.

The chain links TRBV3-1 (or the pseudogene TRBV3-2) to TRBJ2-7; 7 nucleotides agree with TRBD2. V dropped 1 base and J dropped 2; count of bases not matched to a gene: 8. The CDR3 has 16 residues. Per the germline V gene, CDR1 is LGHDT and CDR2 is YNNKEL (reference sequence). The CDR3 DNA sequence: TGTGCCAGCAGCCAAGGGGAGCGGGGTCCCACCTACGAGCAGTACTTC. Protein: CASSQGERGPTYEQYF.

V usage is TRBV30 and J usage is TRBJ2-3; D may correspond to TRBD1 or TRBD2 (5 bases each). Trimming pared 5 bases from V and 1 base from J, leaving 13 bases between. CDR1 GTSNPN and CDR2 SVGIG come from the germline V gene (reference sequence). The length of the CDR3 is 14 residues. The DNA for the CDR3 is TGTGCCTGGTCGGTCAGAGGGGGCACAGATACGCAGTATTTT. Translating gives CAWSVRGGTDTQYF.

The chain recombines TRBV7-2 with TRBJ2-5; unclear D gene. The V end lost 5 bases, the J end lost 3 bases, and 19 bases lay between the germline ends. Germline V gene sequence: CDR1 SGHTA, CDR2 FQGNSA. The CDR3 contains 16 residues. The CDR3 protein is CASSPEEAIGEETQYF. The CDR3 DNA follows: TGTGCCAGCAGCCCCGAGGAAGCTATAGGCGAAGAGACCCAGTACTTC.

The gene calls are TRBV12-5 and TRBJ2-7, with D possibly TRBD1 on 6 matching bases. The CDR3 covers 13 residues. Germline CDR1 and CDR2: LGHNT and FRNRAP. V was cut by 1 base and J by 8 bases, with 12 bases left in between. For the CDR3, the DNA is TGTGCTAGTGGTTTGGGCCGGGACACAAAGCAGTACGTC. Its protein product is CASGLGRDTKQYV.

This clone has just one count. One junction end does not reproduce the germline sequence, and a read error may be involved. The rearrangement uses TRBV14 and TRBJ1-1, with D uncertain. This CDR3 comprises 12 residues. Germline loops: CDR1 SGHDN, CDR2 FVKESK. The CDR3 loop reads CASSPPGTEAFF. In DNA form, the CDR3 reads TGTGCCAGCAGCCCTCCGGGTACTGAAGCTTTTTTT.

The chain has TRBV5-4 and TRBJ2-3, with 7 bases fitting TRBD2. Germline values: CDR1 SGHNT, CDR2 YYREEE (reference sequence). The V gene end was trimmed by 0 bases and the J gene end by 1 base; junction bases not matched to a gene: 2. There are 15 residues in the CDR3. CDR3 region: CASSLAGRGTDTQYF. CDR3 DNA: TGTGCCAGCAGCTTGGCAGGGAGGGGCACAGATACGCAGTATTTT.

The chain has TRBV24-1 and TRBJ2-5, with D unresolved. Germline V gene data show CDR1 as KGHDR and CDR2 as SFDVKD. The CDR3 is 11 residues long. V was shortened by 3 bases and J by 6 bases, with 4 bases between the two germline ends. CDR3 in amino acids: CATSDLKTQYF. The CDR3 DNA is TGTGCCACCAGTGATCTGAAGACCCAGTACTTC.

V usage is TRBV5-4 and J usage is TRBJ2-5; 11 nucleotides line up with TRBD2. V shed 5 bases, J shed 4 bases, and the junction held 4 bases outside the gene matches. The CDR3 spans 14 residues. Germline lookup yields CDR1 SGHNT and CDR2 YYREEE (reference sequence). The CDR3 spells CASRTGLAVETQYF. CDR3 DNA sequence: TGTGCCAGCAGGACGGGACTAGCGGTAGAGACCCAGTACTTC.

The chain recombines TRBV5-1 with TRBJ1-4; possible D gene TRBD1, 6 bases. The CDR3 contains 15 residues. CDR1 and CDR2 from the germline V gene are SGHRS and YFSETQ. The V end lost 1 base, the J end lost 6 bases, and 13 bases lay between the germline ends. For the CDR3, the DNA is TGCGCCAGCAGCTTGTATGGGGCAGGGGATGAAAAACTGTTTTTT. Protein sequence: CASSLYGAGDEKLFF.

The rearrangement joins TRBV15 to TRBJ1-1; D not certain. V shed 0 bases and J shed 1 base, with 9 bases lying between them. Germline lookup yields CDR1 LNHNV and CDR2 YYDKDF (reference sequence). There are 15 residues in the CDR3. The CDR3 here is CATSRDLAGNTEAFF. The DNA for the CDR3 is TGTGCCACCAGCAGAGATTTAGCAGGGAACACTGAAGCTTTCTTT.

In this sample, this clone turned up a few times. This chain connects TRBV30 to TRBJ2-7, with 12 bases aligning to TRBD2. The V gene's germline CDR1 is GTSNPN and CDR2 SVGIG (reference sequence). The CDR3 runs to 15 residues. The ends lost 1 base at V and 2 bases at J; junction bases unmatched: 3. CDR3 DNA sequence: TGTGCCTGGAGTGCGACTAGCGGGGGTACCTACGAGCAGTACTTC. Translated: CAWSATSGGTYEQYF.

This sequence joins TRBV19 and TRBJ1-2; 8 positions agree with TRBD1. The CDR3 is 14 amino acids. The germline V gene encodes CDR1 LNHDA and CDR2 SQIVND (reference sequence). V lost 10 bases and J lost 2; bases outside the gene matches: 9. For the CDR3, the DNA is TGTGCCATAAGGAGTCGGACAGGGAACTATGGCTACACCTTC. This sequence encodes CAIRSRTGNYGYTF.

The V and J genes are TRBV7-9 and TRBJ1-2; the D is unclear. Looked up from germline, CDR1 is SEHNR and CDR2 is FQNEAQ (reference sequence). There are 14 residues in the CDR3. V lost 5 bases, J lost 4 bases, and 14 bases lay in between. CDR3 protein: CASSPALYSYGYTF. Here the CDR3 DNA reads TGTGCCAGCAGCCCAGCCCTTTACAGCTATGGCTACACCTTC.

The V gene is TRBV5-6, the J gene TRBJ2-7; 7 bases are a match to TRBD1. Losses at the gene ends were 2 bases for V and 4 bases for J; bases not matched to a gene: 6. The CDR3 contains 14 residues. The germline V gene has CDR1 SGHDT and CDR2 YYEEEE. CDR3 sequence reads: CASSFGQGEYEQYV. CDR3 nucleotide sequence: TGTGCCAGCAGCTTTGGCCAGGGGGAATACGAGCAGTACGTC.

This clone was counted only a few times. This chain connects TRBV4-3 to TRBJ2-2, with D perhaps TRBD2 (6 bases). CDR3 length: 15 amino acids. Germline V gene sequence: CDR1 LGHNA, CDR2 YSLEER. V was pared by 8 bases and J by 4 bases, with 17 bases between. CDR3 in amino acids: CASSPGLSLTGELFF. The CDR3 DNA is TGCGCCAGCTCCCCGGGACTCTCACTCACCGGGGAGCTGTTTTTT.

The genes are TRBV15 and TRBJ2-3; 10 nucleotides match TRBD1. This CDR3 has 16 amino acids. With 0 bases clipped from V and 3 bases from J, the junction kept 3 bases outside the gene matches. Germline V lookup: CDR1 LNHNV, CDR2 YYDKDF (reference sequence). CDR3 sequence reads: CATSRERDRGTDTQYF. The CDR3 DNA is TGTGCCACCAGCAGAGAAAGGGACAGGGGTACAGATACGCAGTATTTT.

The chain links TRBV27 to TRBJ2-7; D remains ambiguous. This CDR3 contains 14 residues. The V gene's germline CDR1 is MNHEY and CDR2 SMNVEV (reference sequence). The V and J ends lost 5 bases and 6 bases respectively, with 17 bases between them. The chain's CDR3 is CASSPRPDGREQYV. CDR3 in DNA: TGTGCCAGCAGTCCGCGCCCGGACGGTCGCGAGCAGTACGTC.

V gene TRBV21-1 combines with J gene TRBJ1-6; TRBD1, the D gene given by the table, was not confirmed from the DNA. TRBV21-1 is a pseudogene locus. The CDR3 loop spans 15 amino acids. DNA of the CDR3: TGTGCCAGCCTGGACAGGGAGTTTTGGCGTTCACCCCTCCACTTT. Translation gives CASLDREFWRSPLHF.